Each of the 32 T cell receptor beta chains below was sequenced from the same sample in a study of cytomegalovirus exposure and HLA in healthy donors. Primers for the PCR totalled 60 Vbeta and 13 Jbeta. The protocol was immunoSEQ multiplex PCR, while the TCRdb copy is restricted to in-frame clones and leaves out a portion. In the table there are roughly 89,000 clones, around three fifths of which are singletons. Sequencing used PBMCs. Every receptor here comes from a woman aged 45 to 65 in good health and CMV-seropositive.

The chain combines TRBV4-1 with TRBJ2-3; 9 bases are shared with TRBD1. This CDR3 is built from 14 residues. Germline V gene data show CDR1 as MGHRA and CDR2 as YSYEKL. With 4 bases clipped from V and 6 bases from J, the junction kept 5 bases outside the gene matches. The CDR3 spells CASSPIQGADTQYF. CDR3 DNA sequence: TGCGCCAGCAGCCCAATACAGGGGGCCGATACGCAGTATTTT.

The genes are TRBV5-1 and TRBJ2-7, with D maybe TRBD2 (5 bases). The germline CDR1 and CDR2 sequences are SGHRS and YFSETQ. V lost 0 bases and J lost 6, with 16 bases in between. This CDR3 has 15 residues. The CDR3 coding sequence is TGCGCCAGCAGCTTGGGTCCCGGAGCGGAGGTCGAGCAGTACTTC. Its translation is CASSLGPGAEVEQYF.

This clone was observed a single time. The chain employs TRBV6-5 and TRBJ1-2; 7 bases fit TRBD1. CDR3 length: 16 amino acids. Germline V gives CDR1 MNHEY, CDR2 SVGAGI. The junction had 10 bases not matched to a gene; V was cut back by 2 bases and J by 4 bases. CDR3 in DNA: TGTGCCAGCAGTTACCGGTCAAACCGGGACAGCTATGGCTACACCTTC. Translating gives CASSYRSNRDSYGYTF.

The chain is built from TRBV28 and TRBJ1-1; D is unresolved. V was pared by 6 bases and J by 3 bases, with 17 bases between. Germline CDR1 is MDHEN and CDR2 is SYDVKM. The CDR3 sequence is 15 residues long. Here the CDR3 DNA reads TGTGCCAGCAGAACCCTGGAGGGTGAGGACACTGAAGCTTTCTTT. Encoded protein: CASRTLEGEDTEAFF.

The chain employs TRBV27 and TRBJ2-1, with TRBD1 matching 7 bases. Germline CDR1 reads MNHEY; CDR2 reads SMNVEV (reference sequence). The length of the CDR3 is 16 residues. V was pared by 5 bases and J by 5 bases, with 12 bases of the junction left unmatched. The CDR3 reads CASSREGAGYDNEQFF. DNA for the CDR3: TGTGCCAGCAGTCGTGAGGGGGCGGGCTACGACAATGAGCAGTTCTTC.

In its sample, this clone was seen a few times. This chain joins TRBV5-1 and TRBJ2-1; D ambiguous. Trimming left V 3 bases short and J 6 bases short, with 19 bases between. The CDR3 consists of 16 residues. Germline-derived CDR1 and CDR2 are SGHRS and YFSETQ. CDR3 sequence: CASSSLARTPTNEQFF. Written as DNA, the CDR3 is TGCGCCAGCAGCTCCCTCGCGAGAACGCCCACCAATGAGCAGTTCTTC.

This clone came up a few times. The gene calls are TRBV9 and TRBJ2-5; 7 bases align to TRBD2. Germline CDR1 and CDR2: SGDLS and YYNGEE. V trimming: 5 bases; J trimming: 4 bases; junction bases outside the gene matches: 8. The CDR3 has 14 amino acids. The CDR3 sequence is CASSSGEGVETQYF. CDR3 DNA sequence: TGTGCCAGCAGTTCGGGGGAGGGTGTAGAGACCCAGTACTTC.

This clone appeared once. The gene calls are TRBV27 and TRBJ2-5; possibly TRBD2 for D (6 bases). The assigned J gene may be wrong: the sequence end matches TRBJ2-7 better. The CDR3 consists of 14 residues. CDR1 is MNHEY, CDR2 SMNVEV, per germline (reference sequence). The CDR3 sequence is CASTSDGSSYEQYF. Here the CDR3 DNA reads TGTGCCAGCACCTCGGACGGGAGCTCCTACGAGCAGTACTTC.

The chain links TRBV10-1 to TRBJ2-5; 9 bases align to TRBD2. V lost 3 bases, J lost 5 bases, and 4 bases stayed unmatched. In germline, CDR1 is WNHNN, CDR2 SYGVQD (reference sequence). The CDR3 has 14 amino acids. CDR3 region: CASSDLAGRETQYF. Written as DNA, the CDR3 is TGCGCCAGCAGTGACCTAGCGGGGCGTGAGACCCAGTACTTC.

This clone was picked up a small number of times. The V gene is TRBV4-3, the J gene TRBJ1-2; D is ambiguous. Trimming took off 0 bases at V and 0 bases at J, with 11 bases between the two ends. The CDR3 contains 16 residues. Germline V gene lookup returns CDR1 LGHNA and CDR2 YSLEER. The CDR3 DNA follows: TGCGCCAGCAGCCAAGATCTGAGCTACTCTAACTATGGCTACACCTTC. Translated: CASSQDLSYSNYGYTF.

The chain carries TRBV27 and TRBJ1-1; TRBD1 matches 7 bases. Germline CDR1 and CDR2: MNHEY and SMNVEV (reference sequence). The CDR3 covers 14 residues. J gave up 7 bases and V 7 bases, and 12 bases lay outside the gene matches. The CDR3 region is CASNEAYGTDEAFF. The CDR3, as DNA: TGTGCCAGCAACGAAGCCTACGGGACAGATGAAGCTTTCTTT.

The chain is built from TRBV4-2 and TRBJ2-5; 13 nucleotides line up with TRBD2. The germline V gene has CDR1 LGHNA and CDR2 YNFKEQ. The length of the CDR3 is 19 residues. Trimming cost V 4 bases and J 2 bases; bases outside gene matches: 13. The CDR3 DNA sequence: TGTGCCAGCAGCCCCCAATGGACTAGCGGGGGCGACTTACAAGAGACCCAGTACTTC. It translates to CASSPQWTSGGDLQETQYF.

This clone was seen once. One junction end disagrees with the germline gene, perhaps due to a read error. This chain connects TRBV30 to TRBJ2-7; possible D gene TRBD1, 6 bases. Per germline, CDR1 GTSNPN and CDR2 SVGIG (reference sequence). The CDR3 is 14 residues long. The CDR3 DNA follows: TGTGCCTGGGGTGTATACGGCAGGGGATACGAGCAGTACTTC. It encodes CAWGVYGRGYEQYF.

The chain links TRBV7-2 to TRBJ2-1, with D possibly matching TRBD2 (5 bases). The CDR3 is made up of 14 amino acids. With 2 bases removed from V and 9 bases from J, the gap between germline ends came to 14 bases. CDR1 is SGHTA and CDR2 is FQGNSA in the germline V gene. CDR3 sequence (DNA): TGTGCCAGCAGCTTACGAGTCCACGAGGGTGAGCAGTTCTTC. Protein product: CASSLRVHEGEQFF.

V is TRBV19 and J is TRBJ2-7; TRBD2 might be the D (6 bases). Trimming took off 3 bases at V and 6 bases at J, with 12 bases between the two ends. In germline, CDR1 is LNHDA, CDR2 SQIVND (reference sequence). The CDR3 length is 13 residues. As DNA, the CDR3 is TGTGCCAGTAGTATTGATGGGGGGATCGAGCAGTACTTC. Amino acid sequence: CASSIDGGIEQYF.

The chain recombines TRBV27 with TRBJ1-5; 9 bases agree with TRBD1. V shed 5 bases and J 9 bases; nucleotides not matched to a gene: 11. The CDR3 consists of 15 residues. Germline lookup yields CDR1 MNHEY and CDR2 SMNVEV (reference sequence). CDR3 region: CASSPTGTGIPPQHF. Written as DNA, the CDR3 is TGTGCCAGCAGTCCTACCGGGACAGGGATTCCGCCCCAGCATTTT.

This clone was counted only a few times. The J gene is TRBJ2-4, the V gene TRBV11-1, with D possibly matching TRBD1 (6 bases). V gave up 4 bases and J gave up 0 bases, with 10 bases separating them. This CDR3 has 15 residues. Germline V lookup: CDR1 SGHAT, CDR2 FQDESV (reference sequence). The CDR3 is CASSSPQGAKNIQYF. CDR3 nucleotides: TGTGCCAGCAGCTCTCCACAGGGAGCCAAAAACATTCAGTACTTC.

V is TRBV4-1 and J is TRBJ1-1; TRBD1 agrees at 10 bases. The CDR3 spans 15 residues. The germline V gene has CDR1 MGHRA and CDR2 YSYEKL. The trim removed 3 bases at V and 3 bases at J, leaving 4 bases unmatched. The DNA of the CDR3 is TGCGCCAGCAGCCATACCGGGACAGGGGACACTGAAGCTTTCTTT. Protein product: CASSHTGTGDTEAFF.

J is TRBJ1-1 and V is TRBV6-1, with 7 bases identical to TRBD1. Germline CDR1 and CDR2: MNHNS and SASEGT. CDR3 size: 15 residues. V dropped 4 bases and J dropped 2; count of bases not matched to a gene: 7. DNA of the CDR3: TGTGCCAGCAGTGCCTACAGGGGATCAAACACTGAAGCTTTCTTT. The encoded protein is CASSAYRGSNTEAFF.

V is TRBV5-1 and J is TRBJ2-7; 9 nucleotides agree with TRBD1. The V gene's germline CDR1 is SGHRS and CDR2 YFSETQ. The J segment lost 0 bases and the V segment lost 2 bases, leaving 6 bases of the junction unmatched. This CDR3 has 16 amino acids. CDR3 in DNA: TGCGCCAGCAGCTTTTCCGGGACAGGGAGCTCCTACGAGCAGTACTTC. As protein: CASSFSGTGSSYEQYF.

The chain uses TRBV13 and TRBJ2-7; TRBD1 agrees at 9 bases. This CDR3 spans 15 amino acids. The V gene's germline CDR1 is PRHDT and CDR2 FYEKMQ (reference sequence). With V trimmed by 1 base and J by 7 bases, 8 bases remained unmatched. CDR3 protein: CASSLETGGNVEQYF. CDR3 nucleotides: TGTGCCAGCAGCTTAGAGACAGGGGGAAACGTGGAGCAGTACTTC.

The rearrangement links TRBV5-8 to TRBJ2-7, with D hard to call. CDR1 and CDR2 from the germline V gene are SGHTS and YDEGEE. The CDR3 consists of 14 residues. V was clipped by 0 bases and J by 4 bases, with 11 bases between them. CDR3 protein: CASSLVSGYYEQYF. The CDR3 coding sequence is TGTGCCAGCAGCTTGGTATCAGGATATTACGAGCAGTACTTC.

V gene TRBV5-1 combines with J gene TRBJ1-2, with 12 positions matching TRBD1. V lost 0 bases, J lost 4 bases, and 7 bases stayed unmatched. From germline, CDR1 is SGHRS and CDR2 YFSETQ. The CDR3 is 17 amino acids. CDR3 amino acids: CASSLDWDRGPGYGYTF. CDR3 DNA: TGCGCCAGCAGCTTGGATTGGGACAGGGGGCCGGGCTATGGCTACACCTTC.

This clone was seen more than once but under ten times. This chain connects TRBV19 to TRBJ1-4, with D tentatively TRBD1 (6 bases). The germline V gene has CDR1 LNHDA and CDR2 SQIVND (reference sequence). V was cut by 6 bases and J by 8 bases, with 19 bases left in between. This CDR3 has 15 residues. The chain's CDR3 is CASRDGQHFQEKLFF. The CDR3 bases are TGTGCCAGTAGGGACGGACAGCACTTTCAGGAAAAACTGTTTTTT.

This clone was detected only once. The J gene is TRBJ1-3, the V gene TRBV4-3; D is ambiguous. Germline V gene sequence: CDR1 LGHNA, CDR2 YSLEER. V was pared by 2 bases and J by 3 bases, with 5 bases between. The CDR3 consists of 13 residues. As DNA, the CDR3 is TGCGCCAGCAGCCAAACATATGGAAACACCATATATTTT. Translation gives CASSQTYGNTIYF.

The CDR3 DNA reads TGTGCCAGCAGCCGACAGTCCTCGGGTGAAAAACTGTTTTTT. It encodes CASSRQSSGEKLFF. The J gene is TRBJ1-4, the V gene TRBV7-2; possible D gene TRBD1, 5 bases. The V gene's germline CDR1 is SGHTA and CDR2 FQGNSA. CDR3 length: 14 residues. The V end lost 5 bases, the J end lost 7 bases, and 14 bases lay between the germline ends.

This chain links TRBV30 with TRBJ1-1; 9 bases match TRBD1. The CDR3 runs 14 residues. After removal of 2 bases from V and 5 bases from J, the junction contained 6 bases not matched to a gene. Germline CDR1 reads GTSNPN; CDR2 reads SVGIG (reference sequence). The CDR3 protein is CAWSMDRGNTEAFF. CDR3 sequence (DNA): TGTGCCTGGAGTATGGACAGGGGAAATACTGAAGCTTTCTTT.

The V and J genes are TRBV2 and TRBJ1-2; D unresolved. Trimming removed 0 bases at V and 8 bases at J, with 13 bases between. Germline assignment: CDR1 SNHLY and CDR2 FYNNEI. This CDR3 is 14 amino acids long. The CDR3 DNA reads TGTGCCAGCAGTGAAGCAGAGGCCGCGAGAGGCTACACCTTC. Translating gives CASSEAEAARGYTF.

The chain links TRBV5-1 to TRBJ1-1; 7 bases line up with TRBD1. CDR3 length equals 13 residues. Germline V gene lookup returns CDR1 SGHRS and CDR2 YFSETQ. With V trimmed by 7 bases and J by 4 bases, 7 bases remained unmatched. CDR3 nucleotide sequence: TGCGCCAGCTCCCGGGACAGTGGCACTGAAGCTTTCTTT. Its protein product is CASSRDSGTEAFF.

This clone was seen a single time. The rearrangement links TRBV7-2 to TRBJ1-2; TRBD1 might be the D (5 bases). Germline CDR1 reads SGHTA; CDR2 reads FQGNSA. With 0 bases removed from V and 0 bases from J, the gap between germline ends came to 5 bases. The length of the CDR3 is 14 residues. The CDR3 DNA reads TGTGCCAGCAGCTTAGCGACAGCTAACTATGGCTACACCTTC. It translates to CASSLATANYGYTF.

CDR3 sequence (DNA): TGTGCCAGCTCAAAAGACAGCCGCTACGAGCAGTACTTC. The encoded protein is CASSKDSRYEQYF. This chain connects TRBV18 to TRBJ2-7; maybe TRBD1 (5 bases). Germline values: CDR1 KGHSH, CDR2 LQKENI. CDR3 length: 13 amino acids. Between the trimmed V and J ends, which lost 5 bases and 3 bases, there was a span of 11 bases. The full variable domain, its missing parts supplied by reference TRBV18 and TRBJ2-7, is NAGVMQNPRHLVRRRGQEARLRCSPMKGHSHVYWYRQLPEEGLKFMVYLQKENIIDESGMPKERFSAEFPKEGPSILRIQQVVRGDSAAYFCASSKDSRYEQYFGPGTRLTVT.

This chain joins TRBV7-2 and TRBJ2-3, with a weak D call TRBD2 (6 bases). The germline V and J ends were trimmed by 2 bases and 14 bases, with 17 bases remaining between them. CDR3 size: 13 residues. Germline assignment: CDR1 SGHTA and CDR2 FQGNSA. CDR3 in DNA: TGTGCCAGCAGCTTAAACTCCCGGGGACTGTCGTATTTT. It codes for CASSLNSRGLSYF.